The clone carrying this T cell receptor (beta chain) was seen once. The antigen is unknown. These data come from a study of CD4 T cells in relation to SARS-CoV-2 and coronaviruses. Study results and limitations: Compared with monoreactive clones, crossreactive clones showed significantly weaker SARS-CoV-2 expansion.

Unexposed donor CD4+ T cells date from about 2011-2018, before the COVID-19 pandemic. Uncultured naive and memory CD4+ T cells supplied DNA for deep TCR-beta sequencing. Repertoires were generated with immunoSEQ multiplex PCR, while TCRdb's copy carries only in-frame clones and drops some. Among tens of thousands of clones, approximately 90% were seen once, and the ten largest hold roughly 1.5%. Source material: memory CD4+ T cells from PBMCs. The TCR was taken from a human donor in good health.

This CDR3 is CASMTDRASYNEQFF. The CDR3 DNA is TGTGCCAGCATGACGGACAGGGCCTCCTACAATGAGCAGTTCTTC. J is TRBJ2-1 and V is TRBV2, with TRBD1 matching 8 bases. CDR3 size: 15 residues. CDR1 is SNHLY, CDR2 FYNNEI, per germline. Trimming removed 7 bases from V and 0 bases from J; junction bases left unmatched: 5.